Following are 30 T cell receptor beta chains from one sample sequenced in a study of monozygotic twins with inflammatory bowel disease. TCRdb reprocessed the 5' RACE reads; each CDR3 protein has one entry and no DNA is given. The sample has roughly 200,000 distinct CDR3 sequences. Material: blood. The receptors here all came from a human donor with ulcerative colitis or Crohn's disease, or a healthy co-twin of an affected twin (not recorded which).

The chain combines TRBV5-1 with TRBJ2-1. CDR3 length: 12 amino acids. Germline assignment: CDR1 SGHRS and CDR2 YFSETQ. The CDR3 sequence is CASIDNGDEQFF.

The CDR3 here is CASSHSRAGGEPLHF. The gene calls are TRBV4-2 and TRBJ1-6. The CDR3 spans 15 residues. Germline V CDR1 and CDR2: LGHNA, YNFKEQ.

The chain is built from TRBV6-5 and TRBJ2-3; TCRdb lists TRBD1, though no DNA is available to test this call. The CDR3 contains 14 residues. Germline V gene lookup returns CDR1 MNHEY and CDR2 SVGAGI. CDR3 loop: CASSSTGTTDTQYF.

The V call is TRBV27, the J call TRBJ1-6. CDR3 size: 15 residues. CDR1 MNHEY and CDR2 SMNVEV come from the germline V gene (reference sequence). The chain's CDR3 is CASSLEGTPDSPLHF.

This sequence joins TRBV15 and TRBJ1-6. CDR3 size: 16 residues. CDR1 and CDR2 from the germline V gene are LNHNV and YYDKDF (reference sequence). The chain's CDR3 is CATSRDLAPYNSPLHF.

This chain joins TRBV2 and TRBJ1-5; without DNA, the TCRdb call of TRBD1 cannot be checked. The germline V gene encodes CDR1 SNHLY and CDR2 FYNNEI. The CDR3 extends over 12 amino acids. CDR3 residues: CASMGGDQPQHF.

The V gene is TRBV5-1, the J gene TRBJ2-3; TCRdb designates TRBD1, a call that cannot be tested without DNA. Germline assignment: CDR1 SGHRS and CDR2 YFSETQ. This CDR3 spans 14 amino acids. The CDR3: CASSLMGPTDTQYF.

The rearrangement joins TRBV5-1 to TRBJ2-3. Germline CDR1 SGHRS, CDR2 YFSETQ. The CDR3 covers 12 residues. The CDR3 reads CASSLVGDTQYF.

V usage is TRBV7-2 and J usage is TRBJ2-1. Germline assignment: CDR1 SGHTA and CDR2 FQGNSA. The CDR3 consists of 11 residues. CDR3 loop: CASRYTDEQFF.

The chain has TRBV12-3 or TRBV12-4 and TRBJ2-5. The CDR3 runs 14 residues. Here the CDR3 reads CASSFGLQEKTQYF.

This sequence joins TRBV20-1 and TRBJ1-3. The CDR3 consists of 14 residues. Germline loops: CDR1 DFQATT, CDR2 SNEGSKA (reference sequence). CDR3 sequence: CSASYPASGNTIYF.

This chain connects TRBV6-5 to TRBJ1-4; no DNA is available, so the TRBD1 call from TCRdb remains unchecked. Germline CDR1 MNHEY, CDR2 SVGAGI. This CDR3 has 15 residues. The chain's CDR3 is CASSYSGLGLEKLFF.

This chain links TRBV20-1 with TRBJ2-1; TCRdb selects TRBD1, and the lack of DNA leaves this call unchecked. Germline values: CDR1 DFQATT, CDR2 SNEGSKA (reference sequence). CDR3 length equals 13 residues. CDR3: CSASRDLYNEQFF.

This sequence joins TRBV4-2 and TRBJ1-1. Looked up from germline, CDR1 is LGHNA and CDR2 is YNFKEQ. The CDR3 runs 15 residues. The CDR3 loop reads CASSLGPQGNTEAFF.

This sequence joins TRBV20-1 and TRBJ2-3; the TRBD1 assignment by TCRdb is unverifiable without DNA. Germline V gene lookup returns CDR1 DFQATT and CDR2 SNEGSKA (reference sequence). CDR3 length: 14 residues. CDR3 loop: CSAREGARADTQYF.

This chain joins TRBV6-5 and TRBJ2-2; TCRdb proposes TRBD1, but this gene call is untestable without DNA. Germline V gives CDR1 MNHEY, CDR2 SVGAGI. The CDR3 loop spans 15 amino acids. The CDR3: CASSLGTGNTGELFF.

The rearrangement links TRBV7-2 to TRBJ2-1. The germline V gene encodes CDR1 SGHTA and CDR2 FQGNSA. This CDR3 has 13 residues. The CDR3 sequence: CASSQRWFNEQFF.

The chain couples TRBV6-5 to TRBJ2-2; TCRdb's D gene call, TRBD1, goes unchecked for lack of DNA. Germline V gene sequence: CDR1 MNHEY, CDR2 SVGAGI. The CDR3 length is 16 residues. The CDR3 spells CASSYSRGAGTGELFF.

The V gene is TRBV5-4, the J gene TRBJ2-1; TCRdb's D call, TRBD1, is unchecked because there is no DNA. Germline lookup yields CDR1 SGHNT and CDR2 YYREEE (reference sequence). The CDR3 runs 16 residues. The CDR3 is CASSASGGSGVNEQFF.

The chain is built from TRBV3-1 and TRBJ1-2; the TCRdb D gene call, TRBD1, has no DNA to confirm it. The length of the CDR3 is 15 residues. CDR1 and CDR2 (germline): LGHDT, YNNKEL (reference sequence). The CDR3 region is CASTGGGGLNYGYTF.

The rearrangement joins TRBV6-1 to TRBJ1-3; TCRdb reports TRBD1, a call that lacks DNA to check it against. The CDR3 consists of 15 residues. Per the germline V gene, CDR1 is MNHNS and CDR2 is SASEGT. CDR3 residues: CASTETGATGNTIYF.

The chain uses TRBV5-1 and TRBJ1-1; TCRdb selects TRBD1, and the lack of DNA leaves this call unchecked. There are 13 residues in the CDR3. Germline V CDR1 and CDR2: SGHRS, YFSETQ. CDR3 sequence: CASSPDRAFEAFF. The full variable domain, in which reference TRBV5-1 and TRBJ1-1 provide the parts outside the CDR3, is KAGVTQTPRYLIKTRGQQVTLSCSPISGHRSVSWYQQTPGQGLQFLFEYFSETQRNKGNFPGRFSGRQFSNSRSEMNVSTLELGDSALYLCASSPDRAFEAFFGQGTRLTVV.

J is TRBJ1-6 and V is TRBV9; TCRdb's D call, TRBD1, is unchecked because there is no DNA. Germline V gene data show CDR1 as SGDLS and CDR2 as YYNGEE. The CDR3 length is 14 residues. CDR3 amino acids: CASSALTGNSPLHF.

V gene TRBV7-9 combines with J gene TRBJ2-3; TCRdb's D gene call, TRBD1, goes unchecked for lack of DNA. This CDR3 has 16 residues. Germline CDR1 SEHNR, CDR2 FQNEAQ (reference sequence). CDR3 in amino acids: CASSLFIRDHTDTQYF.

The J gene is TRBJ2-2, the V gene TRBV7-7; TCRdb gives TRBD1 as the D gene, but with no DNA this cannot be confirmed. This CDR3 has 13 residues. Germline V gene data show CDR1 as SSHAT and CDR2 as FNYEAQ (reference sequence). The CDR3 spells CASSQDSSGELFF.

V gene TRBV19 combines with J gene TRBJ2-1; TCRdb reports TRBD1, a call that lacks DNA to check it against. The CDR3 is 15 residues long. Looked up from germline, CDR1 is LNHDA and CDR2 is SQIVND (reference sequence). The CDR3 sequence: CASSPDRGRRNEQFF.

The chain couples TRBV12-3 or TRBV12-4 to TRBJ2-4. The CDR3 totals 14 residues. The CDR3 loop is CASSLGGSQNIQYF.

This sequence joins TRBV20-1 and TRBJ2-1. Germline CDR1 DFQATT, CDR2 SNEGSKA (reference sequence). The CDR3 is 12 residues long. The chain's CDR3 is CSARSPYNEQFF.

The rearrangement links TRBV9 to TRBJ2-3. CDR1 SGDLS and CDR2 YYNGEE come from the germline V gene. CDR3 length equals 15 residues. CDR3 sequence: CASSVVGTYTDTQYF.

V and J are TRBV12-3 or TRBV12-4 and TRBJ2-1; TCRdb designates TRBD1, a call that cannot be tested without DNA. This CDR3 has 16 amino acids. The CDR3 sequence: CASSATGTGIDNEQFF.